Presented here are 25 T cell receptor beta chains from one specimen sequenced in a study of cytomegalovirus exposure and HLA in healthy donors. Repertoires were generated with immunoSEQ multiplex PCR, while TCRdb's copy carries only in-frame clones and drops some. Of about 330,000 clones detected, roughly nine tenths appear once; the ten largest clones hold approximately 1.1%. Input material: PBMCs. Receptors originate from a woman aged 25 to 39 in good health and CMV-seropositive.

The chain joins TRBV5-6 to TRBJ2-2, with D uncertain. The germline V gene has CDR1 SGHDT and CDR2 YYEEEE. Trimming cost V 0 bases and J 4 bases, with 10 bases left between them. This CDR3 spans 15 amino acids. CDR3 sequence reads: CASSLVGAGTGELFF. The CDR3 DNA follows: TGTGCCAGCAGCTTGGTGGGCGCTGGCACCGGGGAGCTGTTTTTT.

V usage is TRBV7-2 and J usage is TRBJ2-7; no firm D call. The CDR3 contains 15 residues. CDR1 SGHTA and CDR2 FQGNSA come from the germline V gene. Deletions cut 5 bases from V and 0 bases from J, with 14 bases between. The CDR3 coding sequence is TGTGCCAGCAGCCCTCGGGTACAAGGCTCCTACGAGCAGTACTTC. This encodes CASSPRVQGSYEQYF.

This chain joins TRBV27 and TRBJ1-1; 11 positions agree with TRBD1. CDR3 size: 14 residues. V was clipped by 5 bases and J by 6 bases; unmatched bases: 5. The germline CDR1 and CDR2 sequences are MNHEY and SMNVEV (reference sequence). CDR3 sequence (DNA): TGTGCCAGCAGTGTTGGACAGGGGGCCCCTGAAGCTTTCTTT. Encoded protein: CASSVGQGAPEAFF.

This chain connects TRBV2 to TRBJ2-6, with no clear D. The germline V gene encodes CDR1 SNHLY and CDR2 FYNNEI. V was cut by 3 bases and J by 1 base, with 7 bases left in between. The CDR3 runs to 15 residues. This CDR3 reads CASSDGWSGANVLTF. The CDR3 DNA reads as TGTGCCAGCAGTGATGGGTGGTCTGGGGCCAACGTCCTGACTTTC.

The chain joins TRBV28 to TRBJ1-3, with unresolved D. Germline lookup yields CDR1 MDHEN and CDR2 SYDVKM. This CDR3 has 14 amino acids. V was trimmed by 2 bases and J by 6 bases, leaving 11 bases between them. CDR3 sequence reads: CASSLGQALNTIYF. The CDR3 region has the DNA TGTGCCAGCAGTTTAGGGCAGGCCCTAAACACCATATATTTT.

The V and J genes are TRBV15 and TRBJ2-1; TRBD2 might be the D (6 bases). V dropped 1 base and J dropped 9 bases, with 13 bases sitting between them. CDR1 and CDR2 (germline): LNHNV, YYDKDF (reference sequence). This CDR3 comprises 14 residues. The CDR3 region is CATSRVAGPTEQFF. In DNA, the CDR3 is TGTGCCACCAGCAGAGTTGCGGGGCCCACTGAGCAGTTCTTC.

V gene TRBV9 combines with J gene TRBJ2-3; D remains ambiguous. Germline assignment: CDR1 SGDLS and CDR2 YYNGEE. The CDR3 consists of 15 residues. V was pared by 0 bases and J by 2 bases, with 10 bases between. This CDR3 is CASSVEPPPTDTQYF. CDR3 nucleotides: TGTGCCAGCAGCGTAGAACCGCCCCCCACAGATACGCAGTATTTT. The full variable domain, its missing parts supplied by reference TRBV9 and TRBJ2-3, is DSGVTQTPKHLITATGQRVTLRCSPRSGDLSVYWYQQSLDQGLQFLIQYYNGEERAKGNILERFSAQQFPDLHSELNLSSLELGDSALYFCASSVEPPPTDTQYFGPGTRLTVL.

This clone was counted a few times. V gene TRBV6-1 combines with J gene TRBJ2-2; 10 nucleotides agree with TRBD2. The V gene end was trimmed by 6 bases and the J gene end by 5 bases; junction bases not matched to a gene: 6. The CDR3 runs to 15 residues. The V gene's germline CDR1 is MNHNS and CDR2 SASEGT. In nucleotides, the CDR3 is TGTGCCAGCAGCCTAGCGGGAGAAAGAACCGGGGAGCTGTTTTTT. Translated: CASSLAGERTGELFF.

This clone was counted a few times. This chain links TRBV5-6 with TRBJ1-2; no clear D gene. Germline V gene sequence: CDR1 SGHDT, CDR2 YYEEEE. V was trimmed by 4 bases and J by 10 bases, leaving 17 bases between them. The CDR3 has 13 amino acids. Here the CDR3 reads CASSAPGPAAYTF. CDR3 DNA: TGTGCCAGCAGCGCCCCCGGGCCGGCCGCCTACACCTTC.

The chain links TRBV9 to TRBJ1-2; D gene uncertain. The CDR3 covers 15 residues. Trimming stripped 0 bases from V and 7 bases from J, with 16 bases between. CDR1 SGDLS and CDR2 YYNGEE come from the germline V gene. The CDR3 DNA sequence: TGTGCCAGCAGCGTAGAGGACCGGGCCATTGCTGGCTACACCTTC. It codes for CASSVEDRAIAGYTF.

The chain has TRBV9 and TRBJ2-3, with 7 bases aligning to TRBD2. Trimming took 4 bases from V and 2 from J; bases not matched to a gene: 16. The germline gives CDR1 SGDLS, CDR2 YYNGEE. This CDR3 comprises 18 residues. The DNA of the CDR3 is TGTGCCAGCAGCTCCACCACACGTCGGGGGGAAGCCACAGATACGCAGTATTTT. Its protein product is CASSSTTRRGEATDTQYF.

The rearrangement joins TRBV25-1 to TRBJ1-1; possible D gene TRBD1, 6 bases. This CDR3 is built from 15 residues. CDR1 and CDR2 (germline): MGHDK, SYGVNS. V lost 3 bases and J lost 5, with 16 bases in between. Here the CDR3 reads CASSEPKQGGTEAFF. The CDR3 DNA sequence: TGTGCCAGCAGTGAGCCGAAACAGGGAGGTACTGAAGCTTTCTTT.

The chain carries TRBV28 and TRBJ2-7; possibly TRBD2 for D (6 bases). This CDR3 region has 12 residues. Deletions cut 3 bases from V and 6 bases from J, with 9 bases between. The germline gives CDR1 MDHEN, CDR2 SYDVKM. In nucleotides, the CDR3 is TGTGCCAGCAGTTTCGGAGCGGGCGAGCAGTACTTC. Amino acids: CASSFGAGEQYF.

The chain carries TRBV14 and TRBJ2-2; D gene unclear. The V gene lost 4 bases and the J gene lost 6 bases, with 18 bases spanning the gap. This CDR3 contains 16 residues. Germline CDR1 is SGHDN and CDR2 is FVKESK. The CDR3 loop reads CASSPATTGLPGELFF. The CDR3 DNA follows: TGTGCCAGCAGCCCTGCAACCACCGGCTTGCCCGGGGAGCTGTTTTTT.

This clone was recorded many times. V and J are TRBV27 and TRBJ2-3; unclear D gene. CDR3 size: 12 residues. Germline CDR1 reads MNHEY; CDR2 reads SMNVEV (reference sequence). V lost 5 bases and J 6 bases, leaving 9 bases between the germline ends. The CDR3 coding sequence is TGTGCCAGCAGTCCGTCCTGGGATACGCAGTATTTT. Translation gives CASSPSWDTQYF.

This clone occurred once. The genes are TRBV2 and TRBJ2-2; maybe TRBD2 (5 bases). The CDR3 is made up of 14 amino acids. Germline V gives CDR1 SNHLY, CDR2 FYNNEI. V was trimmed by 6 bases and J by 1 base, leaving 9 bases between them. The CDR3 protein is CASRLALNTGELFF. The CDR3, as DNA: TGTGCCAGCAGGCTAGCCCTGAACACCGGGGAGCTGTTTTTT.

This clone occurred once. This chain links TRBV13 with TRBJ2-5; D is undetermined. Germline V gene data show CDR1 as PRHDT and CDR2 as FYEKMQ (reference sequence). CDR3 size: 14 residues. Trimming took off 2 bases at V and 5 bases at J, with 12 bases between the two ends. The CDR3 DNA reads TGTGCCAGCAGCTTACCCCCACTCCCTGAGACCCAGTACTTC. Residues: CASSLPPLPETQYF.

The V gene is TRBV11-2, the J gene TRBJ2-7; tentatively, D is TRBD2 (6 bases). The V end lost 5 bases, the J end lost 3 bases, and 20 bases lay between the germline ends. The CDR3 has 16 residues. CDR1 is SGHAT, CDR2 FQNNGV, per germline. CDR3 in amino acids: CASSTQKAGTYYEQYF. The CDR3, as DNA: TGTGCCAGCAGCACACAAAAGGCCGGGACTTACTACGAGCAGTACTTC.

The chain employs TRBV7-2 and TRBJ2-7, with D maybe TRBD2 (5 bases). Trimming left V 7 bases short and J 7 bases short, with 11 bases between. The CDR3 has 11 amino acids. Germline V lookup: CDR1 SGHTA, CDR2 FQGNSA. CDR3 bases: TGTGCCAGCACCTATGGCGGGGAGCAGTACTTC. Translating gives CASTYGGEQYF.

DNA for the CDR3: TGTGCCAGCAGTGAAGGGGGGTCTGGCAACAATGAGCAGTTCTTC. Translation: CASSEGGSGNNEQFF. This chain connects TRBV6-4 to TRBJ2-1, with D perhaps given as TRBD1 or TRBD2 (6 bases each). V gave up 3 bases and J gave up 5 bases, with 14 bases separating them. CDR1 and CDR2 from the germline V gene are MRHNA and SNTAGT. CDR3 length equals 15 residues.

V and J are TRBV19 and TRBJ2-7, with TRBD1 as a possible D gene (5 bases). Per germline, CDR1 LNHDA and CDR2 SQIVND (reference sequence). V shed 2 bases and J shed 3 bases, with 11 bases lying between them. The CDR3 covers 14 residues. The CDR3 DNA sequence: TGTGCCAGTAGTATAAGGGAACAGGACTACGAGCAGTACTTC. Protein: CASSIREQDYEQYF.

This sequence joins TRBV1 and TRBJ2-7; the DNA was not compared with TRBD2, the D call given in the table. TRBV1 is termed a pseudogene. The CDR3 length is 18 residues. The CDR3, as DNA: TGCACCAGCAGCCAAGATAGAATAGCGGGAGGGCCGTTGCACGAGCAGTACTTC. This translates into CTSSQDRIAGGPLHEQYF.

Many counts were recorded for this clone. The V and J genes are TRBV7-2 and TRBJ1-5; D perhaps matches TRBD1 (6 bases). The CDR3 is 15 residues long. Germline V gives CDR1 SGHTA, CDR2 FQGNSA. The V end was cut by 4 bases, the J end by 5 bases, with 15 bases between. Here the CDR3 reads CASSSPGEPHQPQHF. The CDR3 region has the DNA TGTGCCAGCAGCTCACCAGGGGAGCCCCATCAGCCCCAGCATTTT.

The genes are TRBV5-4 and TRBJ1-4; D not resolved. Germline CDR1 is SGHNT and CDR2 is YYREEE (reference sequence). Trimming removed 4 bases at V and 8 bases at J, with 21 bases between. The CDR3 is 16 residues long. As DNA, the CDR3 is TGTGCCAGCAGCCCCGAGGCTGACCTAGTCGGGGAAAAACTGTTTTTT. Protein: CASSPEADLVGEKLFF. Full variable domain (missing parts from reference TRBV5-4 and TRBJ1-4): ETGVTQSPTHLIKTRGQQVTLRCSSQSGHNTVSWYQQALGQGPQFIFQYYREEENGRGNFPPRFSGLQFPNYSSELNVNALELDDSALYLCASSPEADLVGEKLFFGSGTQLSVL.

This chain connects TRBV25-1 to TRBJ1-2; D call uncertain. The CDR3 loop spans 14 amino acids. V lost 2 bases and J 4 bases, leaving 11 bases between the germline ends. The germline gives CDR1 MGHDK, CDR2 SYGVNS. This chain's CDR3 is CASSERQRSYGYTF. The CDR3 bases are TGTGCCAGCAGTGAACGTCAGCGTTCCTATGGCTACACCTTC.